This section outlines one T cell receptor (beta chain) sequence together with its context. This clonotype occurred many times. Its antigen is still unknown. No base quality information exists; no much larger clone differs at one position. Reads for this sample came from an Illumina HiSeq 2500. Quantitative 5'-RACE with molecular barcodes was used to prepare TCR beta libraries. The paper's data handling went like this. Disease-linked TCR variants were identified with a new computational method built on a probabilistic model of VDJ rearrangement. TCRdb reprocessing: public reads trimmed at Q25 with fastp, clones called with MiXCR, in-frame beta chains kept. All rows with the same CDR3 protein become a single entry with the most common DNA and genes. TCRdb, not the original authors, processed these V and J calls. Within this sample are some 800,000 distinct CDR3 sequences, with 12% of them counted one time only. Of the sample, 0.45% to 0.6% is held by the ten largest clones.

The sample comes from a study of CD8 T cells in ankylosing spondylitis listed by TCRdb under 2017. The study in broad terms: The study profiled T cell receptor beta repertoires in healthy donors and ankylosing spondylitis patients to find disease-linked TCR variants. In total, the full study cohort was made up of some 110 healthy donors and 25 to 30 ankylosing spondylitis patients. Samples of peripheral blood were taken, and for ankylosing spondylitis patients, synovial fluid was collected as well. General findings and caveats noted by the study authors: According to the report, matched synovial fluid samples from ankylosing spondylitis patients were significantly enriched for the disease-linked clones. A CD8+ phenotype was shown by the disease-linked clones, which were found at relatively low frequencies in peripheral blood. Some TCR beta motif variants had previously been reported in synovial fluid and blood of reactive arthritis patients, which suggested common disease-initiation mechanisms. Blood from ankylosing spondylitis patients appeared to be characterized by a TCR beta motif made up of eight highly homologous amino acid variants.

Via the germline V gene, CDR1 is SGHDT and CDR2 YYEEEE. V and J lose 5 bases and 0 bases, and a span of 15 bases separates them. The CDR3 spans 16 residues, from the cysteine through the phenylalanine. The sequence is cut down to CDR3 DNA, 48 bases in frame from base 1. The source material was blood, either unsorted or a sorted T cell fraction (not recorded which). The sequence derives from a male donor with ankylosing spondylitis. The chain is made from TRBV5-6 and TRBJ2-1; the D call is tentative, TRBD1 or TRBD2, as each matches 5 bases. CDR3 loop: CASRFSGRFSYNEQFF. The sequence in DNA is TGTGCCAGCAGATTTTCGGGACGTTTCTCCTACAATGAGCAGTTCTTC.